The source of this TCR beta chain is a study of a mutant IDH1 vaccine in newly diagnosed glioma. Study details: Those enrolled had earlier been treated with radiotherapy, temozolomide, or both, mostly both.

Generated by immunoSEQ multiplex PCR, the TCRdb table keeps only in-frame clones and is missing some. This table holds more than 20,000 clones, more than 85% found once. This clone appeared a single time. The antigen remains unidentified. Study-level findings and limits: Pseudoprogression appeared unlinked to shifts in leading peripheral T cell clonotypes. Vaccine-induced immune responses occurred in approximately 93% of patients.

Regarding time point: baseline, week 1 (first vaccination visit). Treatment noted: pre-vaccination baseline after standard-of-care therapy. Donor tumors were new WHO grade 3 or 4 IDH1-mutant, ATRX-lost astrocytomas. The germline gives CDR1 MNHNY, CDR2 SVGAGI (reference sequence). The CDR3 contains 14 residues. The V end was cut by 1 base, the J end by 2 bases, with 7 bases between. This receptor was identified in a man aged 25-45 years with glioma. The sample was PBMCs, taken from a glioma patient treated with radiotherapy, temozolomide or both. The chain carries TRBV6-6 and TRBJ2-3; D uncertain. The CDR3 spells CASSYFEVTDTQYF. The CDR3, as DNA: TGTGCCAGCAGTTACTTTGAAGTCACAGATACGCAGTATTTT.